The 24 T cell receptor beta chains below were found in one sample sequenced in a study of shared clonotypes between healthy human individuals. Assay: immunoSEQ multiplex PCR; the TCRdb copy retains only in-frame clones and omits some. The sample consists of millions of clones, approximately 92% of them appearing once. The sample was naive CD4+ T cells sorted from blood. Noted subset: CD45RA+ positively selected. Receptors were obtained from a man younger than 35 in good health.

In its sample, this clone was seen once. V gene TRBV6-1 combines with J gene TRBJ1-5; D unresolved. CDR3 length equals 11 residues. Trimming shortened V by 10 bases and J by 4 bases, and 8 bases separated the two germline ends. Germline assignment: CDR1 MNHNS and CDR2 SASEGT. This CDR3 is CATQSNQPQHF. CDR3 in DNA: TGTGCCACCCAGAGTAATCAGCCCCAGCATTTT.

This rearrangement joins TRBV2 to TRBJ2-1; D is undetermined. The V gene's germline CDR1 is SNHLY and CDR2 FYNNEI. The CDR3 consists of 11 residues. V dropped 4 bases and J dropped 9 bases, with 7 bases sitting between them. CDR3 protein: CASSAFFEQFF. CDR3 DNA: TGTGCCAGCAGTGCCTTTTTTGAGCAGTTCTTC.

The CDR3, as DNA: TGCGCCAGCAGCTTGATAGGGGGCGGGCAGCCCCAGCATTTT. As protein: CASSLIGGGQPQHF. The chain joins TRBV5-1 to TRBJ1-5; 7 bases agree with TRBD1. This CDR3 contains 14 residues. Germline CDR1 is SGHRS and CDR2 is YFSETQ. J lost 7 bases, V lost 1 base, and 5 bases had no gene match. Drawing the rest from reference TRBV5-1 and TRBJ1-5, the complete variable domain is KAGVTQTPRYLIKTRGQQVTLSCSPISGHRSVSWYQQTPGQGLQFLFEYFSETQRNKGNFPGRFSGRQFSNSRSEMNVSTLELGDSALYLCASSLIGGGQPQHFGDGTRLSIL.

J is TRBJ1-3 and V is TRBV28, with D possibly being TRBD1 (6 bases). Germline CDR1 is MDHEN and CDR2 is SYDVKM. The V gene lost 5 bases and the J gene lost 1 base, with 9 bases spanning the gap. The CDR3 has 14 amino acids. CDR3 protein: CASSTGISGNTIYF. The CDR3 DNA is TGTGCCAGCAGTACAGGGATATCTGGAAACACCATATATTTT.

The chain joins TRBV10-3 to TRBJ2-3; the D gene is possibly TRBD1 (6 bases). This CDR3 has 15 residues. Germline V CDR1 and CDR2: ENHRY, SYGVKD. V lost 10 bases and J lost 4, with 21 bases in between. The chain's CDR3 is CATQKSRQASDTQYF. The CDR3 DNA reads as TGTGCCACCCAGAAATCAAGACAGGCTTCAGATACGCAGTATTTT.

The V call is TRBV5-1, the J call TRBJ2-5; D gene unclear. V lost 2 bases and J lost 5, with 13 bases in between. CDR1 is SGHRS, CDR2 YFSETQ, per germline. This CDR3 spans 14 amino acids. The CDR3 spells CASSFASLRETQYF. In DNA form, the CDR3 reads TGCGCCAGCAGCTTCGCGTCCCTGAGGGAGACCCAGTACTTC.

The chain combines TRBV6-5 with TRBJ2-1; 7 nucleotides match TRBD1. The ends lost 8 bases at V and 2 bases at J; junction bases unmatched: 9. CDR1 is MNHEY, CDR2 SVGAGI, per germline. CDR3 length: 15 residues. This chain's CDR3 is CASGPTGWPYNEQFF. CDR3 DNA sequence: TGTGCCAGCGGACCGACAGGGTGGCCCTACAATGAGCAGTTCTTC.

V and J are TRBV30 and TRBJ1-1, with D possibly matching TRBD1 (5 bases). V was cut by 3 bases and J by 1 base, with 12 bases left in between. The CDR3 loop spans 14 amino acids. Per germline, CDR1 GTSNPN and CDR2 SVGIG (reference sequence). The CDR3 loop reads CAWSATGPNTEAFF. CDR3 in DNA: TGTGCCTGGAGCGCCACAGGTCCGAACACTGAAGCTTTCTTT. Looking up the rest from reference TRBV30 and TRBJ1-1 gives the full variable domain: SQTIHQWPATLVQPVGSPLSLECTVEGTSNPNLYWYRQAAGRGLQLLFYSVGIGQISSEVPQNLSASRPQDRQFILSSKKLLLSDSGFYLCAWSATGPNTEAFFGQGTRLTVV.

This clone has just a few counts. The chain recombines TRBV29-1 with TRBJ1-1; TRBD1 is a possible D gene (6 bases). The CDR3 has 13 amino acids. CDR1 is SQVTM, CDR2 ANQGSEA, per germline. Trimming pared 5 bases from V and 2 bases from J, leaving 12 bases between. CDR3 residues: CSVIPGTNTEAFF. The CDR3 DNA reads TGCAGCGTTATCCCCGGGACAAACACTGAAGCTTTCTTT.

The chain uses TRBV6-4 and TRBJ1-1; tentatively, D is TRBD1 (5 bases). Germline values: CDR1 MRHNA, CDR2 SNTAGT. The V gene lost 6 bases and the J gene lost 0 bases, with 17 bases spanning the gap. This CDR3 comprises 16 residues. The chain's CDR3 is CASSPHWSRVNTEAFF. The CDR3 DNA sequence: TGTGCCAGCAGCCCCCATTGGAGCAGGGTGAACACTGAAGCTTTCTTT.

This sequence joins TRBV10-2 and TRBJ2-4; D tentatively reads TRBD1 or TRBD2 (5 bases each). The CDR3 spans 12 residues. Per the germline V gene, CDR1 is WSHSY and CDR2 is SAAADI. Trimming took off 4 bases at V and 8 bases at J, with 9 bases between the two ends. The CDR3 loop reads CASSGGVDIQYF. CDR3 nucleotides: TGCGCCAGCAGTGGAGGGGTAGACATTCAGTACTTC.

The chain recombines TRBV6-4 with TRBJ2-1; tentative D call: TRBD1 (6 bases). From germline, CDR1 is MRHNA and CDR2 SNTAGT. V was pared by 3 bases and J by 0 bases, with 9 bases between. This CDR3 is 15 amino acids long. CDR3 region: CASSDQGSSYNEQFF. CDR3 sequence (DNA): TGTGCCAGCAGTGATCAGGGGAGCTCCTACAATGAGCAGTTCTTC.

The sample holds one count of this clone. The V gene is TRBV5-1, the J gene TRBJ2-5, with D possibly being TRBD2 (6 bases). The CDR3 has 15 amino acids. The V end lost 1 base, the J end lost 5 bases, and 15 bases lay between the germline ends. Germline CDR1 is SGHRS and CDR2 is YFSETQ. The CDR3 here is CASSLQGGYGETQYF. CDR3 DNA: TGCGCCAGCAGCTTGCAGGGAGGATATGGCGAGACCCAGTACTTC.

This clone came up a few times. The chain links TRBV19 to TRBJ1-6; D may be TRBD1 (5 bases). The V end was cut by 4 bases, the J end by 0 bases, with 10 bases between. Germline V gene sequence: CDR1 LNHDA, CDR2 SQIVND (reference sequence). The CDR3 sequence is 16 residues long. The CDR3 nucleotides are TGTGCCAGTAGTACCTCAGGGAGCTCCTATAATTCACCCCTCCACTTT. This codes for CASSTSGSSYNSPLHF.

Points on this clone: The same CDR3 also results from other DNA sequences found in this sample. V and J are TRBV5-1 and TRBJ2-3, with D tentatively TRBD1 (6 bases). The germline V and J ends were trimmed by 0 bases and 3 bases, with 8 bases remaining between them. From germline, CDR1 is SGHRS and CDR2 YFSETQ. The CDR3 consists of 14 residues. The CDR3 is CASSLATGTDTQYF. CDR3 DNA sequence: TGCGCCAGCAGCTTGGCCACAGGGACAGATACGCAGTATTTT.

The V gene is TRBV4-2, the J gene TRBJ2-1; D perhaps matches TRBD2 (5 bases). The CDR3 totals 14 residues. Germline CDR1 reads LGHNA; CDR2 reads YNFKEQ. V was cut by 3 bases and J by 4 bases, with 10 bases left in between. CDR3 sequence (DNA): TGTGCCAGCAGCCAGCGCGGACTGTACAATGAGCAGTTCTTC. Its translation is CASSQRGLYNEQFF.

V usage is TRBV18 and J usage is TRBJ1-5, with D possibly TRBD1 on 6 matching bases. The CDR3 covers 15 residues. Germline-derived CDR1 and CDR2 are KGHSH and LQKENI. V dropped 6 bases and J dropped 7 bases, with 19 bases sitting between them. The CDR3 nucleotides read TGTGCCAGCTCCCGCAGACAGGAAAGAGTCCAGCCCCAGCATTTT. It encodes CASSRRQERVQPQHF. Full variable domain (outside the CDR3, taken from reference TRBV18 and TRBJ1-5): NAGVMQNPRHLVRRRGQEARLRCSPMKGHSHVYWYRQLPEEGLKFMVYLQKENIIDESGMPKERFSAEFPKEGPSILRIQQVVRGDSAAYFCASSRRQERVQPQHFGDGTRLSIL.

The chain is built from TRBV6-1 and TRBJ2-2; D is tentatively TRBD1 or TRBD2 (5 bases each). The V end was cut by 6 bases, the J end by 4 bases, with 9 bases between. The CDR3 spans 13 residues. The germline V gene encodes CDR1 MNHNS and CDR2 SASEGT. The CDR3 loop reads CASRWGSTGELFF. CDR3 DNA sequence: TGTGCCAGCAGATGGGGGAGCACCGGGGAGCTGTTTTTT.

In its sample, this clone was seen a few times. The rearrangement joins TRBV29-1 to TRBJ1-1; no clear D gene. Germline loops: CDR1 SQVTM, CDR2 ANQGSEA. This CDR3 contains 14 residues. V was trimmed by 1 base and J by 0 bases, leaving 9 bases between them. In DNA, the CDR3 is TGCAGCGTTGAAGCACAGAGGGTGAACACTGAAGCTTTCTTT. Its translation is CSVEAQRVNTEAFF.

The V call is TRBV30, the J call TRBJ1-2; D might be TRBD1 (5 bases). CDR3 size: 14 residues. Germline assignment: CDR1 GTSNPN and CDR2 SVGIG (reference sequence). Trimming cost V 3 bases and J 4 bases, with 15 bases left between them. The CDR3 reads CAWRTRRQPYGYTF. Here the CDR3 DNA reads TGTGCCTGGAGGACCCGGCGACAGCCCTATGGCTACACCTTC.

This sequence joins TRBV7-9 and TRBJ2-6, with D possibly matching TRBD1 (6 bases). The CDR3 is 16 residues long. V was cut by 2 bases and J by 4 bases, with 12 bases left in between. Germline V gives CDR1 SEHNR, CDR2 FQNEAQ (reference sequence). For the CDR3, the DNA is TGTGCCAGCAGCTTACTACAGGGAGCAGGGGCCAACGTCCTGACTTTC. Amino acid sequence: CASSLLQGAGANVLTF.

The CDR3 loop reads CATSRVGRTNEKLFF. Written as DNA, the CDR3 is TGTGCCACCAGCAGAGTTGGACGGACGAATGAAAAACTGTTTTTT. V is TRBV15 and J is TRBJ1-4; no definite D call. Trimming shortened V by 1 base and J by 5 bases, and 11 bases separated the two germline ends. The germline V gene encodes CDR1 LNHNV and CDR2 YYDKDF (reference sequence). The CDR3 has 15 residues.

This chain joins TRBV10-3 and TRBJ2-2; D gene unclear. From germline, CDR1 is ENHRY and CDR2 SYGVKD. The CDR3 length is 16 residues. V was trimmed by 3 bases and J by 5 bases, leaving 16 bases between them. The CDR3 bases are TGTGCCATCAGTGATCAACTCAACGTTGGGACCGGGGAGCTGTTTTTT. Protein sequence: CAISDQLNVGTGELFF.

The chain combines TRBV30 with TRBJ1-3, with D unresolved. The CDR3 is 14 residues long. Germline V gene lookup returns CDR1 GTSNPN and CDR2 SVGIG (reference sequence). Trimming took 0 bases from V and 1 from J, leaving 7 bases between them. The CDR3 nucleotides read TGTGCCTGGAGTGTAGCGGGGTCTGGAAACACCATATATTTT. Translating gives CAWSVAGSGNTIYF. Full variable domain (missing parts from reference TRBV30 and TRBJ1-3): SQTIHQWPATLVQPVGSPLSLECTVEGTSNPNLYWYRQAAGRGLQLLFYSVGIGQISSEVPQNLSASRPQDRQFILSSKKLLLSDSGFYLCAWSVAGSGNTIYFGEGSWLTVV.